This is a list of T cell receptor beta chains from one sample in a study of Ad26.COV2.S vaccination and SARS-CoV-2 variants. Using immunoSEQ multiplex PCR, the repertoire was profiled, and TCRdb retains in-frame clones only, with some absent. The sample contains 360,000 or so clones, roughly 91% of which appear only once. The input for sequencing was peripheral blood, taken in a trial of Ad26.COV2.S vaccine versus placebo. The receptors were gathered from a person aged 18-65 years who received the Ad26.COV2.S COVID-19 vaccine or a placebo. The CDR3 runs from the conserved cysteine through the conserved F or W. The order of the fields is V gene, J gene, clone size, D gene, CDR3 protein, CDR3 DNA. A D gene is named only where the DNA matches it firmly. For some rows the clone size is stated as once, few or many, or as a class when expanded; others skip it.

TRBV5-1	TRBJ2-3	-	TRBD1	CASSLDGTGATDTQYF	TGCGCCAGCAGCTTGGACGGGACAGGGGCTACAGATACGCAGTATTTT
TRBV5-1	TRBJ1-1	-	-	CATSQGMNTEAFF	TGCGCCACCAGCCAGGGAATGAACACTGAAGCTTTCTTT
TRBV9	TRBJ1-4	few	-	CASSSDSPTNEKLFF	TGTGCCAGCAGTTCGGACAGTCCAACTAATGAAAAACTGTTTTTT
TRBV2	TRBJ2-7	-	-	CASSEAYEQYF	TGTGCCAGCAGTGAAGCGTATGAGCAGTACTTC
TRBV7-8	TRBJ1-4	-	-	CASSSGLNEKLFF	TGTGCCAGCAGCTCAGGACTAAATGAAAAACTGTTTTTT
TRBV3-1/TRBV3-2	TRBJ1-2	once	-	CASSPPLSYGYTF	TGTGCCAGCAGCCCCCCCCTCTCCTATGGCTACACCTTC
TRBV20-1	TRBJ2-3	-	TRBD1	CSASQGARTDTQYF	TGCAGTGCTAGTCAGGGGGCCCGCACAGATACGCAGTATTTT
TRBV7-3	TRBJ2-3	-	TRBD1	CASSLTSGTEQYF	TGTGCCAGCAGCTTAACTTCCGGGACAGAGCAGTATTTT
TRBV24-1	TRBJ2-1	-	TRBD1	CATSQGQGVHEQFF	TGTGCCACCAGCCAGGGACAGGGGGTCCATGAGCAGTTCTTC
TRBV19	TRBJ2-2	-	-	CASSSGGGELFF	TGTGCCAGTAGTAGCGGAGGCGGGGAGCTGTTTTTT
TRBV10-3	TRBJ1-5	-	TRBD1	CAISEPGGQPQHF	TGTGCCATCAGTGAACCAGGGGGGCAGCCCCAGCATTTT
TRBV6-5	TRBJ2-1	-	-	CATQLSGTPYNEQFF	TGTGCCACCCAGTTAAGCGGAACCCCTTACAATGAGCAGTTCTTC
TRBV27	TRBJ1-5	-	-	CASGPPGASSQPQHF	TGTGCCAGCGGGCCCCCGGGCGCTTCAAGTCAGCCCCAGCATTTT
TRBV9	TRBJ1-1	-	-	CASSATGHTEAFF	TGTGCCAGCAGCGCCACAGGCCATACTGAAGCTTTCTTT
TRBV7-2	TRBJ1-2	-	-	CASSRPGTDNYGYTF	TGTGCCAGCAGCCGTCCCGGGACGGATAACTATGGCTACACCTTC
TRBV5-1	TRBJ2-3	-	-	CASSPEGGFRTDTQYF	TGCGCCAGCAGCCCCGAGGGGGGGTTTCGCACAGATACGCAGTATTTT
TRBV4-1	TRBJ2-5	-	TRBD2	CASSQSLAGGRETQYF	TGCGCCAGCAGCCAATCTCTAGCGGGGGGGCGAGAGACCCAGTACTTC
TRBV19	TRBJ1-1	-	-	CASSITNSEAFF	TGTGCCAGTAGTATTACAAATTCTGAAGCTTTCTTT
TRBV5-1	TRBJ1-2	few	TRBD1	CASSFRQGRSENYGYTF	TGCGCCAGCAGCTTCAGACAGGGGCGCTCAGAAAACTATGGCTACACCTTC
TRBV5-5	TRBJ1-2	-	-	CASTLQEGANYGYTF	TGTGCCAGCACTCTCCAGGAGGGTGCTAACTATGGCTACACCTTC
TRBV21-1	TRBJ1-1	-	-	CASSRCLTGTGGENTEAFF	TGTGCCAGCAGCCGTTGTTTGACCGGGACAGGGGGAGAGAACACTGAAGCTTTCTTT
TRBV9	TRBJ1-2	-	-	CASSVSLGGSGYTF	TGTGCCAGCAGCGTAAGTTTGGGGGGCTCTGGCTACACCTTC
TRBV7-2	TRBJ2-7	-	-	CASSFGLASYEQYF	TGTGCCAGCAGCTTCGGACTTGCCTCCTACGAGCAGTACTTC
TRBV11-2	TRBJ2-3	-	-	CASSFQTTDTQYF	TGTGCCAGCAGCTTTCAGACCACAGATACGCAGTATTTT
TRBV5-6	TRBJ1-5	-	-	CASSSMDIYNQPQHF	TGTGCCAGCAGCTCAATGGACATCTACAATCAGCCCCAGCATTTT
TRBV30	TRBJ1-5	few	TRBD1	CAWSGDRGQPQHF	TGTGCCTGGAGTGGGGACAGGGGTCAGCCCCAGCATTTT
TRBV6-2/TRBV6-3	TRBJ2-1	few	-	CASSYGLHPGQFF	TGTGCCAGCAGTTACGGACTCCACCCGGGGCAGTTCTTC
TRBV30	TRBJ1-1	-	-	CAWREGRTNTEAFF	TGTGCCTGGAGGGAGGGACGGACGAACACTGAAGCTTTCTTT
TRBV18	TRBJ1-4	-	-	CASSPGFANEKLFF	TGTGCCAGCTCACCGGGATTTGCTAATGAAAAACTGTTTTTT
TRBV13	TRBJ1-2	-	-	CASSLRGNYGYTF	TGTGCCAGCAGCTTACGAGGAAACTATGGCTACACCTTC
TRBV18	TRBJ1-1	once	-	CASSPVQTEAFF	TGTGCCAGCTCACCAGTCCAGACTGAAGCTTTCTTT
TRBV4-3	TRBJ1-4	-	-	CASSQGYRVGSEKLFF	TGCGCCAGCAGCCAAGGATACAGGGTAGGAAGCGAAAAACTGTTTTTT
TRBV9	TRBJ2-7	-	-	CASSPGLSVGTVSYEQYF	TGTGCCAGCAGCCCCGGGCTCTCGGTCGGGACGGTCTCCTACGAGCAGTACTTC
TRBV5-4	TRBJ1-3	-	TRBD1	CASSLGTGAGNTIYF	TGTGCCAGCAGCCTCGGGACAGGGGCGGGAAACACCATATATTTT
TRBV11-3	TRBJ2-2	-	-	CASSLSRTGELFF	TGTGCCAGCAGCTTAAGCCGCACCGGGGAGCTGTTTTTT
TRBV7-9	TRBJ1-3	-	-	CASTKGQPLSGNTIYF	TGTGCCAGCACCAAGGGCCAACCCCTTTCTGGAAACACCATATATTTT